The T cell receptor beta chain under discussion was sequenced for a study of T cells expressing NK-cell markers. As for the study in general: Repertoires of TCR beta were obtained from T cells sorted as CD3+CD56+NKG2C+, CD3+CD56+NKG2C- and CD3+CD56-NKG2C+. General study results and limits: In a handful of donors, dominant clonotypes made up about 25-65% of CD3+CD56-NKG2C+ cells. No clear determination of HCMV specificity was made for expanded NKG2C+ T cell clones. 1.0-7.0% of CD8+ T cells in about six donors belonged to dominant NKG2C+ clonotypes.

For this clonotype: The antigen is unknown.

After re-calling the 5' RACE reads, TCRdb lists one entry per CDR3 protein, DNA absent. The table for this sample gives about 460,000 distinct CDR3 sequences. The TCR comes from a woman aged 50 to 60 in good health. Input material: blood T cells: a sorted CD56 or NKG2C T cell subset, CD4+ or CD8+ T cells, or bulk PBMC T cells (not recorded which).

CDR3 loop: CASKKAGVGETQYF. The chain employs TRBV12-3 or TRBV12-4 and TRBJ2-5; absent DNA, TCRdb's TRBD2 call cannot be checked. The CDR3 runs to 14 residues.